These 28 T cell receptor beta chains were sequenced from one sample in a study of CD8 T cells in ankylosing spondylitis. A single record per CDR3 protein comes from TCRdb applying MiXCR to the 5' RACE reads. The table shows roughly 230,000 distinct CDR3 sequences, with around 8% occurring only once. Input material: blood, either unsorted or a sorted T cell fraction (not recorded which). These receptors were obtained from a female donor with ankylosing spondylitis or in good health (not recorded which).

This clonotype was counted ten times or more. The V and J genes are TRBV6-2 or TRBV6-3 and TRBJ2-1; D possibly corresponds to TRBD2 (5 bases). This CDR3 has 11 amino acids. V shed 10 bases and J shed 8 bases, with 12 bases lying between them. CDR1 is MNHEY and CDR2 is SVGEGT in the germline V gene. CDR3 nucleotide sequence: TGTGCCATCCGACGGGGTGATGAGCAGTTCTTC. Its protein product is CAIRRGDEQFF.

This rearrangement joins TRBV5-1 to TRBJ1-1; weak D call: TRBD1 (5 bases). V was pared by 2 bases and J by 1 base, with 9 bases between. Germline assignment: CDR1 SGHRS and CDR2 YFSETQ. This CDR3 has 14 amino acids. CDR3: CASSFDRQNTEAFF. The CDR3 bases are TGCGCCAGCAGCTTCGACAGACAGAACACTGAAGCTTTCTTT.

This clonotype occurred many times. The rearrangement uses TRBV20-1 and TRBJ1-1, with TRBD1 identical over 7 bases. The CDR3 has 13 amino acids. The junction had 6 bases not matched to a gene; V was cut back by 5 bases and J by 3 bases. Germline V gene sequence: CDR1 DFQATT, CDR2 SNEGSKA (reference sequence). As DNA, the CDR3 is TGCAGTGCTCGAGGGGACAGCCACACTGAAGCTTTCTTT. Amino acid sequence: CSARGDSHTEAFF.

This clonotype was observed many times. This chain uses TRBV5-5 with TRBJ2-3, with a tentative D call TRBD1 (5 bases). Germline CDR1 and CDR2: SGHKS and YYEKEE (reference sequence). The CDR3 contains 14 residues. V was clipped by 0 bases and J by 3 bases, with 8 bases between them. Here the CDR3 reads CASSLVRVTDTQYF. The CDR3 coding sequence is TGTGCCAGCAGCTTGGTCAGGGTTACAGATACGCAGTATTTT.

This clonotype came up many times. The chain joins TRBV7-2 to TRBJ2-3; D is unresolved. The V gene lost 5 bases and the J gene lost 9 bases, with 12 bases spanning the gap. There are 12 residues in the CDR3. CDR1 and CDR2 (germline): SGHTA, FQGNSA. CDR3 amino acids: CASSPSAVTQYF. In nucleotides, the CDR3 is TGTGCCAGCAGCCCTTCGGCAGTCACGCAGTATTTT.

The table lists this clonotype with many counts. V and J are TRBV6-2 or TRBV6-3 and TRBJ2-2; 9 bases match TRBD1. This CDR3 is 16 amino acids long. The germline gives CDR1 MNHEY, CDR2 SVGEGT. V was clipped by 6 bases and J by 3 bases; unmatched bases: 8. The CDR3 spells CASSLGRDRDTGELFF. The CDR3, as DNA: TGTGCCAGCAGCCTCGGTCGGGACAGGGACACCGGGGAGCTGTTTTTT.

This clonotype came up many times. This chain links TRBV19 with TRBJ1-3; D remains unclear. Germline V gene lookup returns CDR1 LNHDA and CDR2 SQIVND (reference sequence). The CDR3 sequence is 15 residues long. Between the trimmed V and J ends, which lost 5 bases and 4 bases, there was a span of 15 bases. CDR3 DNA: TGTGCCAGTAGTCAGTGGTCGGCAGCCGGAAACACCATATATTTT. Amino acid sequence: CASSQWSAAGNTIYF. The variable domain in full, with the rest retrieved from reference TRBV19 and TRBJ1-3, is DGGITQSPKYLFRKEGQNVTLSCEQNLNHDAMYWYRQDPGQGLRLIYYSQIVNDFQKGDIAEGYSVSREKKESFPLTVTSAQKNPTAFYLCASSQWSAAGNTIYFGEGSWLTVV.

This clonotype occurred many times. The chain recombines TRBV9 with TRBJ1-1, with D perhaps TRBD1 (6 bases). The CDR3 totals 13 residues. V was clipped by 5 bases and J by 7 bases, with 15 bases between them. Germline CDR1 SGDLS, CDR2 YYNGEE. CDR3 sequence (DNA): TGTGCCAGCAGTCGTACAGGGATGGGTGAAGCTTTCTTT. Its translation: CASSRTGMGEAFF.

This clonotype was observed at least ten times. V usage is TRBV7-2 and J usage is TRBJ2-1; 10 bases match TRBD2. The CDR3 consists of 15 residues. With 5 bases clipped from V and 9 bases from J, the junction kept 10 bases outside the gene matches. Germline V gene data show CDR1 as SGHTA and CDR2 as FQGNSA. This chain's CDR3 is CASSPLAGAGGEQFF. CDR3 DNA sequence: TGTGCCAGCAGCCCTCTAGCGGGGGCAGGGGGTGAGCAGTTCTTC.

This clonotype has ten or more counts. The chain combines TRBV20-1 with TRBJ1-1, with a tentative D call TRBD1 (6 bases). CDR3 length equals 13 residues. V was clipped by 7 bases and J by 4 bases, with 16 bases between them. Germline values: CDR1 DFQATT, CDR2 SNEGSKA (reference sequence). Here the CDR3 DNA reads TGCAGTGGGGGGGGCCTACGGGGCACTGAAGCTTTCTTT. Translating it yields CSGGGLRGTEAFF.

This clonotype was counted many times. The gene calls are TRBV12-3 or TRBV12-4 and TRBJ2-5; D call uncertain. V lost 6 bases and J lost 5, with 16 bases in between. The CDR3 is 14 residues long. The CDR3 nucleotides are TGTGCCAGCAGCCCGACCCTCCTGGGGGAGACCCAGTACTTC. It yields the protein CASSPTLLGETQYF.

This clonotype showed up many times. The chain links TRBV4-3 to TRBJ2-2; a possible D gene is TRBD1 (5 bases). Trimming pared 1 base from V and 1 base from J, leaving 13 bases between. Germline CDR1 LGHNA, CDR2 YSLEER. The CDR3 contains 17 residues. In nucleotides, the CDR3 is TGCGCCAGCAGCCAAGCGAAAATAGGGGTGAACACCGGGGAGCTGTTTTTT. It translates to CASSQAKIGVNTGELFF.

This clonotype has ten or more counts. V and J are TRBV11-2 and TRBJ2-1, with TRBD1 matching 7 bases. After removal of 4 bases from V and 13 bases from J, the junction contained 10 bases not matched to a gene. The CDR3 has 13 residues. Germline V CDR1 and CDR2: SGHAT, FQNNGV. CDR3 sequence reads: CASSSAFEGAQFF. In DNA, the CDR3 is TGTGCCAGCAGCTCCGCCTTCGAGGGGGCTCAGTTCTTC.

This clonotype occurred many times. The chain links TRBV20-1 to TRBJ2-3; 8 nucleotides line up with TRBD2. The ends lost 5 bases at V and 5 bases at J; junction bases unmatched: 12. This CDR3 has 15 amino acids. Per germline, CDR1 DFQATT and CDR2 SNEGSKA (reference sequence). The CDR3 sequence is CSAPTGTSPIDTQYF. DNA for the CDR3: TGCAGTGCTCCCACCGGGACTAGTCCCATAGATACGCAGTATTTT.

CDR3 sequence: CAISLIREWGSSYNEQFF. The DNA for the CDR3 is TGTGCCATCAGTTTAATCCGGGAGTGGGGCAGCTCCTACAATGAGCAGTTCTTC. This chain joins TRBV10-3 and TRBJ2-1; maybe TRBD2 (6 bases). The CDR3 length is 18 residues. V lost 5 bases and J 0 bases, leaving 20 bases between the germline ends. Germline values: CDR1 ENHRY, CDR2 SYGVKD.

The chain links TRBV7-2 to TRBJ1-4, with D perhaps TRBD1 (5 bases). Germline V gives CDR1 SGHTA, CDR2 FQGNSA. The CDR3 runs to 15 residues. V lost 0 bases and J 8 bases, leaving 13 bases between the germline ends. CDR3 in amino acids: CASSLAPGTGEKLFF. The CDR3 DNA reads as TGTGCCAGCAGCTTAGCCCCCGGGACTGGCGAAAAACTGTTTTTT. The full variable domain, its missing parts supplied by reference TRBV7-2 and TRBJ1-4, is GAGVSQSPSNKVTEKGKDVELRCDPISGHTALYWYRQSLGQGLEFLIYFQGNSAPDKSGLPSDRFSAERTGGSVSTLTIQRTQQEDSAVYLCASSLAPGTGEKLFFGSGTQLSVL.

In this sample, this clonotype turned up many times. The chain couples TRBV19 to TRBJ1-2, with no clear D. This CDR3 is 13 amino acids long. CDR1 and CDR2 from the germline V gene are LNHDA and SQIVND (reference sequence). V was pared by 6 bases and J by 7 bases, with 15 bases between. The CDR3 reads CASSPGPGSGYTF. Here the CDR3 DNA reads TGTGCCAGTAGCCCGGGCCCCGGGTCTGGCTACACCTTC.

Many counts were recorded for this clonotype. The chain couples TRBV5-1 to TRBJ2-5; the D gene is possibly TRBD1 (6 bases). The V and J ends lost 7 bases and 5 bases respectively, with 18 bases between them. The germline CDR1 and CDR2 sequences are SGHRS and YFSETQ. CDR3 length: 14 amino acids. The CDR3 is CASSASGDAETQYF. Here the CDR3 DNA reads TGCGCCAGCTCCGCTTCAGGGGATGCGGAGACCCAGTACTTC.

Ten or more counts support this clonotype. The chain links TRBV3-1 to TRBJ2-2; 9 bases fit TRBD1. Germline CDR1 LGHDT, CDR2 YNNKEL (reference sequence). The CDR3 sequence is 20 residues long. The V gene end was trimmed by 6 bases and the J gene end by 4 bases; junction bases not matched to a gene: 21. CDR3 DNA sequence: TGTGCCAGCAGTCCAGAGCTCCGGGACAGGGATGAGAGGAGCACCGGGGAGCTGTTTTTT. Protein: CASSPELRDRDERSTGELFF.

This clonotype has a count of ten or more. The CDR3 sequence: CSARTSGSFNGELFF. The CDR3 DNA sequence: TGCAGTGCCCGGACTAGCGGGAGCTTCAACGGGGAGCTGTTTTTT. The chain has TRBV20-1 and TRBJ2-2; 13 bases align to TRBD2. V dropped 6 bases and J dropped 7; count of bases not matched to a gene: 8. The CDR3 is 15 amino acids. Germline-derived CDR1 and CDR2 are DFQATT and SNEGSKA (reference sequence).

This clonotype showed up many times. The chain combines TRBV11-2 with TRBJ2-7, with D tentatively TRBD2 (6 bases). This CDR3 contains 15 residues. Trimming pared 3 bases from V and 4 bases from J, leaving 16 bases between. Germline values: CDR1 SGHAT, CDR2 FQNNGV. The CDR3: CASSFVRYAGYEQYF. In DNA, the CDR3 is TGTGCCAGCAGCTTTGTGAGATATGCGGGATACGAGCAGTACTTC.

This clonotype was observed at least ten times. The chain couples TRBV7-2 to TRBJ2-1; D unresolved. V was pared by 1 base and J by 2 bases, with 9 bases between. The CDR3 covers 15 residues. The germline CDR1 and CDR2 sequences are SGHTA and FQGNSA. Here the CDR3 reads CASSLESGAYNEQFF. Written as DNA, the CDR3 is TGTGCCAGCAGCTTAGAGAGTGGGGCCTACAATGAGCAGTTCTTC. The full variable domain, in which reference TRBV7-2 and TRBJ2-1 provide the parts outside the CDR3, is GAGVSQSPSNKVTEKGKDVELRCDPISGHTALYWYRQSLGQGLEFLIYFQGNSAPDKSGLPSDRFSAERTGGSVSTLTIQRTQQEDSAVYLCASSLESGAYNEQFFGPGTRLTVL.

This clonotype was observed a few times. The J gene is TRBJ2-2, the V gene TRBV20-1; TRBD2 aligns across 16 bases. The V and J ends lost 4 bases and 6 bases, in that order; junction bases with no gene match: 8. The CDR3 has 17 amino acids. The germline V gene has CDR1 DFQATT and CDR2 SNEGSKA (reference sequence). The CDR3 DNA sequence: TGCAGTGCTACAACGGGACTAGCGGGAGGGGGCCCCGGGGAGCTGTTTTTT. This gives the protein CSATTGLAGGGPGELFF.

This clonotype came up many times. This chain connects TRBV7-3 to TRBJ2-7, with 9 nucleotides matching TRBD2. The germline CDR1 and CDR2 sequences are SGHTA and FQGTGA. CDR3 size: 15 residues. Trimming took 5 bases from V and 4 from J; bases not matched to a gene: 9. CDR3 region: CASSPQGTSIYEQYF. CDR3 coding DNA: TGTGCCAGCAGCCCACAAGGGACTAGCATATACGAGCAGTACTTC. Filled out from reference TRBV7-3 and TRBJ2-7, the complete variable domain reads GAGVSQTPSNKVTEKGKYVELRCDPISGHTALYWYRQSLGQGPEFLIYFQGTGAADDSGLPNDRFFAVRPEGSVSTLKIQRTERGDSAVYLCASSPQGTSIYEQYFGPGTRLTVT.

This clonotype was detected many times. The genes are TRBV4-1 and TRBJ2-4; no clear D gene. V lost 3 bases and J 0 bases, leaving 6 bases between the germline ends. CDR3 length: 14 amino acids. Germline CDR1 reads MGHRA; CDR2 reads YSYEKL. CDR3 nucleotides: TGCGCCAGCAGCCACCCTATAGCCAAAAACATTCAGTACTTC. It yields the protein CASSHPIAKNIQYF.

This clonotype has ten or more counts. The chain recombines TRBV5-1 with TRBJ2-1, with D maybe TRBD2 (6 bases). The CDR3 has 18 amino acids. CDR1 is SGHRS and CDR2 is YFSETQ in the germline V gene. V gave up 0 bases and J gave up 0 bases, with 16 bases separating them. The chain's CDR3 is CASSLGVPGASSYNEQFF. Here the CDR3 DNA reads TGCGCCAGCAGCTTGGGGGTGCCGGGAGCGAGCTCCTACAATGAGCAGTTCTTC.

The sample holds a few counts of this clonotype. V gene TRBV5-1 combines with J gene TRBJ2-2; the D gene is possibly TRBD1 (5 bases). CDR3 size: 16 residues. The V gene lost 0 bases and the J gene lost 1 base, with 10 bases spanning the gap. Germline CDR1 SGHRS, CDR2 YFSETQ. This CDR3 is CASSLGGPRNTGELFF. Here the CDR3 DNA reads TGCGCCAGCAGCTTGGGGGGCCCGAGGAACACCGGGGAGCTGTTTTTT.

This clonotype came up many times. The V gene is TRBV12-3 or TRBV12-4, the J gene TRBJ2-2, with D possibly matching TRBD1 (5 bases). V lost 4 bases to trimming and J lost 7 bases, with 10 bases between them. The CDR3 sequence is 13 residues long. The CDR3 protein is CASSSRDSGELFF. CDR3 in DNA: TGTGCCAGCAGTTCTAGAGACAGCGGGGAGCTGTTTTTT.